These 14 T cell receptor beta chains share one sample of origin, sequenced in a study of blood T cell repertoires in COVID-19. Using immunoSEQ multiplex PCR, the repertoire was profiled, and TCRdb retains in-frame clones only, with some absent. The sample includes under 150,000 clones, 75% to 90% seen only once; the top ten take roughly 3.8%. The material sequenced was PBMCs or T cells enriched from blood (not recorded which). These receptors all stem from a man aged 45-60 years in a cohort exposed to, infected with or recovered from COVID-19 (not recorded which).

The J gene is TRBJ1-4, the V gene TRBV7-9; the D gene is possibly TRBD1 (6 bases). Deletions cut 6 bases from V and 3 bases from J, with 11 bases between. Per germline, CDR1 SEHNR and CDR2 FQNEAQ (reference sequence). The CDR3 totals 14 residues. The CDR3 sequence: CASSRQGPNEKLFF. Here the CDR3 DNA reads TGTGCCAGCAGTCGGCAGGGGCCTAATGAAAAACTGTTTTTT.

The chain is built from TRBV5-1 and TRBJ2-3, with 12 bases fitting TRBD2. J gave up 4 bases and V 4 bases, and 4 bases lay outside the gene matches. CDR1 is SGHRS, CDR2 YFSETQ, per germline. The CDR3 has 15 amino acids. This CDR3 is CASSPGTSGPDTQYF. The DNA of the CDR3 is TGCGCCAGCAGCCCCGGGACTAGCGGGCCAGATACGCAGTATTTT. Based on the CDR3 plus reference TRBV5-1 and TRBJ2-3, the full variable domain is KAGVTQTPRYLIKTRGQQVTLSCSPISGHRSVSWYQQTPGQGLQFLFEYFSETQRNKGNFPGRFSGRQFSNSRSEMNVSTLELGDSALYLCASSPGTSGPDTQYFGPGTRLTVL.

The count of this clone is one. The chain has TRBV4-3 and TRBJ2-5; 12 nucleotides match TRBD2. The CDR3 spans 15 residues. Looked up from germline, CDR1 is LGHNA and CDR2 is YSLEER. With V trimmed by 0 bases and J by 9 bases, 5 bases remained unmatched. The CDR3 region is CASSQDEGTSGPQYF. As DNA, the CDR3 is TGCGCCAGCAGCCAAGATGAAGGGACTAGCGGGCCCCAGTACTTC.

The chain recombines TRBV6-2 or TRBV6-3 with TRBJ1-5; TRBD1 might be the D (5 bases). CDR1 is MNHEY and CDR2 is SVGEGT in the germline V gene. The CDR3 covers 14 residues. Trimming removed 5 bases from V and 5 bases from J, with 13 bases in between. The DNA for the CDR3 is TGTGCCAGCAGTGACCCACAGGATTATCAGCCCCAGCATTTT. As protein: CASSDPQDYQPQHF.

This rearrangement joins TRBV5-1 to TRBJ2-3; 13 positions match TRBD2. CDR3 length: 16 amino acids. Germline V CDR1 and CDR2: SGHRS, YFSETQ. Trimming at V came to 0 bases and at J to 4 bases, leaving 2 bases not matched to a gene. The CDR3 loop reads CASSLGTSGSSDTQYF. CDR3 DNA sequence: TGCGCCAGCAGCTTGGGGACTAGCGGGAGCTCAGATACGCAGTATTTT.

The chain has TRBV6-7 and TRBJ1-4; D is possibly TRBD1 (5 bases). TRBV6-7 is identified as an open reading frame with a role that is uncertain. CDR3 size: 19 residues. Trimming stripped 11 bases from V and 0 bases from J, with 28 bases between. The CDR3 sequence is CASGREEDKLVATNEKLFF. The CDR3 nucleotides are TGTGCCTCTGGCAGGGAGGAGGATAAGTTGGTTGCAACTAATGAAAAACTGTTTTTT.

J is TRBJ2-7 and V is TRBV7-2, with 8 bases matching TRBD1. With V trimmed by 4 bases and J by 3 bases, 5 bases remained unmatched. The CDR3 runs 14 residues. In germline, CDR1 is SGHTA, CDR2 FQGNSA. The CDR3 nucleotides are TGTGCCAGCAGCTCCGGACAGGGCCGCTACGAGCAGTACTTC. Protein product: CASSSGQGRYEQYF.

This clone was counted a few times. The V call is TRBV7-2, the J call TRBJ1-5; 10 bases map to TRBD1. The CDR3 contains 18 residues. The trim removed 1 base at V and 6 bases at J, leaving 12 bases unmatched. Germline V CDR1 and CDR2: SGHTA, FQGNSA. The CDR3 sequence is CASSLGRMGTGVGQPQHF. The CDR3 nucleotides are TGTGCCAGCAGCTTAGGCAGGATGGGGACAGGGGTGGGTCAGCCCCAGCATTTT.

The rearrangement joins TRBV30 to TRBJ1-1, with D perhaps TRBD1 (6 bases). This CDR3 region has 12 residues. CDR1 and CDR2 from the germline V gene are GTSNPN and SVGIG (reference sequence). V shed 4 bases and J shed 6 bases, with 12 bases lying between them. The CDR3 DNA reads as TGTGCCTGGACTGGCAACAGGGCTGAAGCTTTCTTT. Amino acid sequence: CAWTGNRAEAFF.

This chain links TRBV10-3 with TRBJ1-2; TRBD1 is a possible D gene (5 bases). Germline values: CDR1 ENHRY, CDR2 SYGVKD. The CDR3 runs to 15 residues. Trimming cost V 3 bases and J 3 bases, with 14 bases left between them. The CDR3 DNA reads TGTGCCATCAGTGAATTGGGGGGTCAGGACTATGGCTACACCTTC. Translated: CAISELGGQDYGYTF.

This chain uses TRBV5-8 with TRBJ1-6; D not resolved. V lost 3 bases to trimming and J lost 8 bases, with 15 bases between them. CDR3 size: 15 residues. Germline V gives CDR1 SGHTS, CDR2 YDEGEE. CDR3 nucleotide sequence: TGTGCCAGCAGCTCACAACCCAGCGGCGATTCACCCCTCCACTTT. Amino acid sequence: CASSSQPSGDSPLHF.

V gene TRBV7-9 combines with J gene TRBJ1-2; D is perhaps TRBD1 (5 bases). CDR3 length equals 11 residues. Trimming cost V 7 bases and J 4 bases, with 7 bases left between them. Germline CDR1 SEHNR, CDR2 FQNEAQ (reference sequence). The CDR3 bases are TGTGCCAGCACCGACAGCTATGGCTACACCTTC. It codes for CASTDSYGYTF.

This chain uses TRBV11-1 with TRBJ2-5; 7 bases match TRBD2. The V gene's germline CDR1 is SGHAT and CDR2 FQDESV (reference sequence). The CDR3 is 14 residues long. The J segment lost 2 bases and the V segment lost 5 bases, leaving 5 bases of the junction unmatched. CDR3 sequence: CASSPGLLQETQYF. DNA for the CDR3: TGTGCCAGCAGCCCGGGACTACTACAAGAGACCCAGTACTTC.

The chain has TRBV9 and TRBJ2-1; TRBD2 aligns across 8 bases. The CDR3 is 16 residues long. Germline CDR1 is SGDLS and CDR2 is YYNGEE. V shed 3 bases and J 4 bases; nucleotides not matched to a gene: 9. This CDR3 is CASSGKAGEGYNEQFF. The CDR3 DNA sequence: TGTGCCAGCAGCGGGAAAGCGGGAGAGGGGTACAATGAGCAGTTCTTC.